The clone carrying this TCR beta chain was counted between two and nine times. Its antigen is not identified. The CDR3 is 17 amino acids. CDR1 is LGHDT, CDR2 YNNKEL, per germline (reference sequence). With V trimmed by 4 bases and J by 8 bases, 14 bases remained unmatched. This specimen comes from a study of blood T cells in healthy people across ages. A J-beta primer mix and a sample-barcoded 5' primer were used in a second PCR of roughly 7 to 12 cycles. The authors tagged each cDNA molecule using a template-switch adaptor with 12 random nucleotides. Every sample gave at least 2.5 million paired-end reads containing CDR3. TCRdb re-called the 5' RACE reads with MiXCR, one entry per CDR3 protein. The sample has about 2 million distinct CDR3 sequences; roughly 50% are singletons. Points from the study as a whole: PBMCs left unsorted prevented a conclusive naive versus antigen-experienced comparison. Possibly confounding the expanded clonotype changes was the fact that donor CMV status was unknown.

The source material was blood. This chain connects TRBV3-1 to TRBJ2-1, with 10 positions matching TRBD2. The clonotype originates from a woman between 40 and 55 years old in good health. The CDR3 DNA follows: TGTGCCAGCAGCCCGCTTCGATCCAGCGGGGGGGCCGATGAGCAGTTCTTC. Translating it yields CASSPLRSSGGADEQFF.